A single sample gave rise to the 24 T cell receptor beta chains below, sequenced in a study of STAT5B mutations in CD4+ large granular lymphocyte leukemia. Using immunoSEQ multiplex PCR, the repertoire was profiled, and TCRdb retains in-frame clones only, with some absent. In the table there are about 34,000 clones, 88% of which are singletons. Sequencing was carried out using CD4+ T cells from blood buffy coats. The receptors come from a human donor in good health.

This chain uses TRBV9 with TRBJ1-4, with D tentatively TRBD1 (5 bases). The CDR3 consists of 14 residues. In germline, CDR1 is SGDLS, CDR2 YYNGEE. Trimming removed 1 base at V and 6 bases at J, with 10 bases between. The CDR3 region is CASSVYGGDEKLFF. DNA for the CDR3: TGTGCCAGCAGCGTATACGGGGGGGATGAAAAACTGTTTTTT.

The chain is built from TRBV9 and TRBJ2-1; no clear D gene. V was trimmed by 0 bases and J by 7 bases, leaving 5 bases between them. The CDR3 covers 12 residues. CDR1 and CDR2 (germline): SGDLS, YYNGEE. CDR3 DNA sequence: TGTGCCAGCAGCGTAGGACAAAATGAGCAGTTCTTC. Encoded protein: CASSVGQNEQFF.

The chain is built from TRBV30 and TRBJ2-1; no reliable D call. Germline CDR1 GTSNPN, CDR2 SVGIG (reference sequence). The V gene lost 0 bases and the J gene lost 1 base, with 16 bases spanning the gap. The CDR3 loop spans 17 amino acids. In DNA, the CDR3 is TGTGCCTGGAGTGTATTTTGGTCATACCTATCCTACAATGAGCAGTTCTTC. This sequence encodes CAWSVFWSYLSYNEQFF. Drawing the rest from reference TRBV30 and TRBJ2-1, the complete variable domain is SQTIHQWPATLVQPVGSPLSLECTVEGTSNPNLYWYRQAAGRGLQLLFYSVGIGQISSEVPQNLSASRPQDRQFILSSKKLLLSDSGFYLCAWSVFWSYLSYNEQFFGPGTRLTVL.

The chain is built from TRBV6-4 and TRBJ2-6, with 7 bases aligning to TRBD1. CDR3 size: 18 residues. V trimming: 7 bases; J trimming: 3 bases; junction bases outside the gene matches: 15. CDR1 and CDR2 (germline): MRHNA, SNTAGT. The CDR3 loop reads CASTRTGPEVLGANVLTF. DNA for the CDR3: TGTGCCAGCACCCGGACAGGCCCGGAAGTTCTTGGGGCCAACGTCCTGACTTTC.

The chain uses TRBV29-1 and TRBJ1-4; tentative D call: TRBD1 (5 bases). V lost 7 bases to trimming and J lost 8 bases, with 14 bases between them. CDR3 size: 12 residues. Germline V gene lookup returns CDR1 SQVTM and CDR2 ANQGSEA. CDR3 amino acids: CSALGVEEKLFF. CDR3 DNA sequence: TGCAGCGCGCTGGGGGTAGAGGAAAAACTGTTTTTT.

This chain links TRBV5-1 with TRBJ2-3, with 7 bases identical to TRBD1. Germline values: CDR1 SGHRS, CDR2 YFSETQ. CDR3 size: 14 residues. Trimming removed 4 bases from V and 6 bases from J; junction bases left unmatched: 8. CDR3 sequence reads: CASSPPGQWDTQYF. In nucleotides, the CDR3 is TGCGCCAGCAGCCCCCCGGGACAGTGGGATACGCAGTATTTT.

This clone was seen only a few times. The sample holds other DNA sequences that translate to the same CDR3. V usage is TRBV4-2 and J usage is TRBJ1-1, with D possibly matching TRBD1 (6 bases). The CDR3 contains 14 residues. Deletions cut 0 bases from V and 2 bases from J, with 7 bases between. Germline CDR1 reads LGHNA; CDR2 reads YNFKEQ. This CDR3 reads CASSQDRGNTEAFF. The CDR3 DNA follows: TGTGCCAGCAGCCAAGACAGGGGTAACACTGAAGCTTTCTTT.

This chain uses TRBV28 with TRBJ2-5; 10 bases are a match to TRBD2. The CDR3 totals 16 residues. Germline CDR1 reads MDHEN; CDR2 reads SYDVKM. V lost 6 bases to trimming and J lost 0 bases; unmatched junction nucleotides: 7. Here the CDR3 reads CASSQTSGAYQETQYF. The CDR3 DNA follows: TGTGCCAGCAGCCAAACTAGCGGGGCGTACCAAGAGACCCAGTACTTC.

This clone has more than one count but fewer than ten. The genes are TRBV6-1 and TRBJ1-2; tentatively, D is TRBD1 (5 bases). The germline gives CDR1 MNHNS, CDR2 SASEGT. V was shortened by 1 base and J by 8 bases, with 11 bases between the two germline ends. This CDR3 is built from 13 residues. The CDR3 is CASSEVGPQGYTF. The CDR3 DNA is TGTGCCAGCAGTGAAGTGGGGCCACAGGGCTACACCTTC.

This sequence joins TRBV5-1 and TRBJ1-6; D is possibly TRBD1 (6 bases). CDR3 length: 14 residues. Trimming took 2 bases from V and 10 from J, leaving 13 bases between them. Per germline, CDR1 SGHRS and CDR2 YFSETQ. CDR3 protein: CASSFPGAESPLHF. CDR3 nucleotide sequence: TGCGCCAGCAGCTTTCCAGGGGCCGAATCACCCCTCCACTTT.

This sequence joins TRBV12-5 and TRBJ1-5; D remains unclear. Trimming stripped 6 bases from V and 6 bases from J, with 15 bases between. The germline V gene has CDR1 LGHNT and CDR2 FRNRAP. The CDR3 length is 14 residues. The CDR3 spells CASGATIEVQPQHF. The CDR3, as DNA: TGTGCTAGTGGCGCGACTATTGAGGTTCAGCCCCAGCATTTT.

Remarks on this clone: Germline and junction disagree at one end, which may indicate a read error. The chain carries TRBV7-7 and TRBJ2-5, with 7 nucleotides matching TRBD1. The germline V gene has CDR1 SSHAT and CDR2 FNYEAQ (reference sequence). The CDR3 loop spans 14 amino acids. The CDR3 DNA is TGTGCTAGCAGCTTCCTGACAGGGCAAGAGACCCAGTACTTC. The encoded protein is CASSFLTGQETQYF.

The chain combines TRBV27 with TRBJ2-7, with 9 bases lining up with TRBD2. The CDR3 covers 16 residues. V shed 5 bases, J shed 5 bases, and the junction held 13 bases outside the gene matches. Germline V gene lookup returns CDR1 MNHEY and CDR2 SMNVEV (reference sequence). The CDR3 sequence is CASSPGGSGGLDEQYF. Here the CDR3 DNA reads TGTGCCAGCAGTCCGGGGGGTAGCGGGGGCCTAGACGAGCAGTACTTC.

The chain couples TRBV5-1 to TRBJ2-6; maybe TRBD1 (6 bases). The CDR3 has 17 residues. V was clipped by 4 bases and J by 0 bases, with 14 bases between them. The germline V gene encodes CDR1 SGHRS and CDR2 YFSETQ. The CDR3 loop is CASSIQGGLSGANVLTF. The CDR3 coding sequence is TGCGCCAGCAGCATACAGGGTGGGCTCTCTGGGGCCAACGTCCTGACTTTC.

The chain uses TRBV2 and TRBJ2-1; the match to TRBD2 covers 11 bases. In germline, CDR1 is SNHLY, CDR2 FYNNEI. J lost 12 bases, V lost 2 bases, and 9 bases had no gene match. This CDR3 region has 15 residues. The CDR3 DNA sequence: TGTGCCAGCAGTGAAATTCTAGCGGGAGGAAGTGCGCAGTTCTTC. It translates to CASSEILAGGSAQFF.

The chain carries TRBV2 and TRBJ2-2, with no clear D. Germline assignment: CDR1 SNHLY and CDR2 FYNNEI. This CDR3 region has 13 residues. V lost 0 bases and J 2 bases, leaving 1 base between the germline ends. CDR3 sequence reads: CASSEANTGELFF. CDR3 coding DNA: TGTGCCAGCAGTGAAGCAAACACCGGGGAGCTGTTTTTT.

The rearrangement uses TRBV19 and TRBJ1-3; a possible D gene is TRBD1 (5 bases). CDR3 length: 17 residues. Germline V gene data show CDR1 as LNHDA and CDR2 as SQIVND (reference sequence). The V end lost 2 bases, the J end lost 1 base, and 15 bases lay between the germline ends. CDR3 amino acids: CASSIMQGIGSGNTIYF. As DNA, the CDR3 is TGTGCCAGTAGTATAATGCAGGGAATTGGTTCTGGAAACACCATATATTTT.

This chain uses TRBV5-1 with TRBJ1-2; 7 bases are a match to TRBD1. Germline V gives CDR1 SGHRS, CDR2 YFSETQ. The CDR3 spans 14 residues. V lost 0 bases to trimming and J lost 9 bases; unmatched junction nucleotides: 8. CDR3 residues: CASSLAGTAYSYTF. Here the CDR3 DNA reads TGCGCCAGCAGCTTGGCCGGGACAGCTTATAGCTACACCTTC. Full variable domain (rest looked up from reference TRBV5-1 and TRBJ1-2): KAGVTQTPRYLIKTRGQQVTLSCSPISGHRSVSWYQQTPGQGLQFLFEYFSETQRNKGNFPGRFSGRQFSNSRSEMNVSTLELGDSALYLCASSLAGTAYSYTFGSGTRLTVV.

This rearrangement joins TRBV6-1 to TRBJ2-7; D possibly corresponds to TRBD2 (6 bases). Germline assignment: CDR1 MNHNS and CDR2 SASEGT. This CDR3 region has 14 residues. The germline V and J ends were trimmed by 8 bases and 3 bases, with 17 bases remaining between them. The CDR3 sequence: CASCIRGTYYEQYF. The CDR3 DNA follows: TGTGCCAGCTGTATTCGGGGGACTTACTACGAGCAGTACTTC.

In its sample, this clone was seen once. V is TRBV20-1 and J is TRBJ1-4; the D is unclear. The CDR3 extends over 11 amino acids. The germline CDR1 and CDR2 sequences are DFQATT and SNEGSKA (reference sequence). Trimming removed 5 bases from V and 5 bases from J, with 6 bases in between. The DNA of the CDR3 is TGCAGTGCTGCTAAAAATGAAAAACTGTTTTTT. As protein: CSAAKNEKLFF.

This chain uses TRBV7-2 with TRBJ1-2; D gene unclear. CDR3 length equals 12 residues. From germline, CDR1 is SGHTA and CDR2 FQGNSA. Trimming took 2 bases from V and 1 from J, leaving 2 bases between them. The CDR3 is CASSLINYGYTF. CDR3 in DNA: TGTGCCAGCAGCTTAATTAACTATGGCTACACCTTC.

This chain connects TRBV30 to TRBJ2-3, with a weak D call TRBD1 (6 bases). This CDR3 comprises 13 residues. Germline CDR1 GTSNPN, CDR2 SVGIG (reference sequence). Between the trimmed V and J ends, which lost 4 bases and 2 bases, there was a span of 10 bases. The CDR3 DNA reads as TGTGCCTGGATAACAGGGCTCACAGATACGCAGTATTTT. Its translation: CAWITGLTDTQYF.

The J gene is TRBJ2-5, the V gene TRBV25-1; 13 bases map to TRBD2. The CDR3 length is 16 residues. The ends lost 3 bases at V and 1 base at J; junction bases unmatched: 2. Germline V lookup: CDR1 MGHDK, CDR2 SYGVNS. The CDR3 protein is CASSEGLAGIQETQYF. The CDR3, as DNA: TGTGCCAGCAGTGAGGGACTAGCGGGGATCCAAGAGACCCAGTACTTC.

V and J are TRBV2 and TRBJ2-3; unclear D gene. Trimming stripped 5 bases from V and 2 bases from J, with 11 bases between. The CDR3 consists of 14 residues. CDR1 is SNHLY and CDR2 is FYNNEI in the germline V gene. The CDR3 DNA follows: TGTGCCAGCAGTCCTGGGCTCGACACAGATACGCAGTATTTT. This codes for CASSPGLDTDTQYF.